These T cell receptor beta chains were read from a single sample in a study of control samples from healthy donors and cancer patients. Method: immunoSEQ multiplex PCR; TCRdb's copy keeps in-frame clones and lacks some. The table lists approximately 89,000 clones, approximately 89% of them singletons. The sequenced sample consisted of blood. The receptors originated from a man aged 25-45 years in good health. The CDR3 runs from the conserved cysteine through the conserved F or W. A D gene is named only where the DNA matches it firmly. Size values are once, few and many counts, or a class for expanded clones, and some rows have none.

NA	TRBV30	NA	TRBJ2-3	TGTGCCTGGGGGGGTTTGGGGAGCGCAGATACGCAGTATTTT	CAWGGLGSADTQYF
NA	TRBV19	NA	TRBJ1-2	TGTGCCAGTAGTATAGGTTTATCCGTATATGGCTACACCTTC	CASSIGLSVYGYTF
TRBD1	TRBV6-5	NA	TRBJ2-1	TGTGCCATCTCCAGGGGGCTTACCTCCTACAATGAGCAGTTCTTC	CAISRGLTSYNEQFF
TRBD2	TRBV6-2/TRBV6-3	few	TRBJ2-5	TGTGCCAGCAGTTTTCGGACTAGCGGGGGAATGGCGGAGACCCAGTACTTC	CASSFRTSGGMAETQYF
NA	TRBV6-5	few	TRBJ2-3	TGTGCCAGCAGTTTACTTGATACGCAGTATTTT	CASSLLDTQYF
NA	TRBV12-3/TRBV12-4	once	TRBJ1-2	TGTGCCAGCAGTTTGATAGGGAACTATGGCTACACCTTC	CASSLIGNYGYTF
TRBD2	TRBV15	NA	TRBJ2-5	TGTGCCACCAGCAGGACTAGCGGGAAAGAGACCCAGTACTTC	CATSRTSGKETQYF
TRBD1	TRBV27	NA	TRBJ1-6	TGTGCCAGCGGGGCTAGACAGGGAAGCTTCTCCTATAATTCACCCCTCCACTTT	CASGARQGSFSYNSPLHF
NA	TRBV6-5	few	TRBJ1-5	TGTGCCAGCAGGGGGACGGATTATAGCAATCAGCCCCAGCATTTT	CASRGTDYSNQPQHF
NA	TRBV24-1	NA	TRBJ2-3	TGTGCCACCAGTGACCCGGGGACAACTAGCACAGATACGCAGTATTTT	CATSDPGTTSTDTQYF